This T cell receptor beta chain was retrieved from a study of blood T cell repertoires in COVID-19. This clone was seen just once. This CDR3 is 17 amino acids long. Germline V gene sequence: CDR1 MDHEN, CDR2 SYDVKM. V lost 5 bases, J lost 0 bases, and 3 bases stayed unmatched. The assay was immunoSEQ multiplex PCR, and TCRdb's table has in-frame clones only and misses some. This table has about 400,000 clones, nearly 90% appearing once. The V call is TRBV28, the J call TRBJ2-1, with 14 bases fitting TRBD2. Specimen: PBMCs or T cells enriched from blood (not recorded which). This clonotype was obtained from a woman in her twenties or thirties who had recovered from COVID-19. CDR3 protein: CASSAGTSGSSYNEQFF. The CDR3 nucleotides are TGTGCCAGCAGTGCAGGGACTAGCGGGAGCTCCTACAATGAGCAGTTCTTC.